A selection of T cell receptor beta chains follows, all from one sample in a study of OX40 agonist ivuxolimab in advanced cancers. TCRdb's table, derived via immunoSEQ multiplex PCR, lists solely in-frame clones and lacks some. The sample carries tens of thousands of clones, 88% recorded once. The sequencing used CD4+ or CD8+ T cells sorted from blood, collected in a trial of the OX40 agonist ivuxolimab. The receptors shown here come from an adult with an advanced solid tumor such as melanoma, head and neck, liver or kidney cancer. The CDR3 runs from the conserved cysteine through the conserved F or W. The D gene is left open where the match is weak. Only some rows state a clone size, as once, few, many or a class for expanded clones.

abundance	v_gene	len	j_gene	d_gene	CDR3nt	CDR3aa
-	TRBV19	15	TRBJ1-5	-	TGTGCCAGTAGTATCGGTTGGGGGGGAGACCAGCCCCAGCATTTT	CASSIGWGGDQPQHF
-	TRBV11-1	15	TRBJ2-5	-	TGTGCCAGCAGCTTGAGGGCCAGAGGGATAGAGACCCAGTACTTC	CASSLRARGIETQYF
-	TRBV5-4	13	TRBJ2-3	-	TGTGCCAGCAGCTTGTGGGGAACAGATACGCAGTATTTT	CASSLWGTDTQYF
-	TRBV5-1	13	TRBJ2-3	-	TGCGCCAGCAGCTTGCTTGGGGTAGATACGCAGTATTTT	CASSLLGVDTQYF
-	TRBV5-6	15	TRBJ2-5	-	TGTGCCAGCAGCTTAGGTGGCCCGAATTGGGAGACCCAGTACTTC	CASSLGGPNWETQYF
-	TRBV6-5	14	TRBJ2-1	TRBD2	TGTGCCAGCAGTTATTATGGGGGGGGTTATGAGCAGTTCTTC	CASSYYGGGYEQFF
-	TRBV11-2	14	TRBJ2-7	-	TGTGCCAGCAGCTTGGGCCTTGACAGCCACGAGCAGTACTTC	CASSLGLDSHEQYF
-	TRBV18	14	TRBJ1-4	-	TGTGCCAGCTCACCCCAGGCCACGGATGAAAAACTGTTTTTT	CASSPQATDEKLFF
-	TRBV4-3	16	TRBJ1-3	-	TGCGCCAGCAGCCAAGATTTGGGGATCTCTGGAAACACCATATATTTT	CASSQDLGISGNTIYF
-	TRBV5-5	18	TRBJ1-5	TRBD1	TGTGCCAGCAGCCTTGGTTGGGACAGGGGAAGGGCCAATCAGCCCCAGCATTTT	CASSLGWDRGRANQPQHF
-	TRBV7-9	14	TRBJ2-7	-	TGTGCCAGCAGCGACCGTAAGAAAACCTACGAGCAGTACTTC	CASSDRKKTYEQYF
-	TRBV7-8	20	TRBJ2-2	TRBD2	TGTGCCAGCAGCTTAACCCGGACAGCGGGGGTTACCGCGAACACCGGGGAGCTGTTTTTT	CASSLTRTAGVTANTGELFF
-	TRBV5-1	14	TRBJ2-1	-	TGCGCCAGCAGCTTGGTGCAGGGAGGACATGAGCAGTTCTTC	CASSLVQGGHEQFF
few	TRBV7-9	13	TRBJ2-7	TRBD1	TGTGCCAGCAGCTTGGGACAGGCGGGCGAGCAGTACTTC	CASSLGQAGEQYF
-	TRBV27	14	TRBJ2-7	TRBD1	TGTGCCAGTCAGACGACAGGGTCAAACTACGAGCAGTACTTC	CASQTTGSNYEQYF
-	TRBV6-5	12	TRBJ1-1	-	TGTGCCAGCAGTTTTGCGAACACTGAAGCTTTCTTT	CASSFANTEAFF
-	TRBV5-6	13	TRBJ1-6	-	TGTGCCAGCAGCCCCTATCTGAATTCACCCCTCCACTTT	CASSPYLNSPLHF
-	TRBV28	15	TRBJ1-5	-	TGTGCCAGCAGTACTCGGGGCGGGCCCTCCCAGCCCCAGCATTTT	CASSTRGGPSQPQHF
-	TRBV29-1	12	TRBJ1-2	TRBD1	TGCAGCACTGGGGACAGGGTCTATGGCTACACCTTC	CSTGDRVYGYTF
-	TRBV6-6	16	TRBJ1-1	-	TGTGCCAGCAGCCCGAGTCGACTGGACCTGAACACTGAAGCTTTCTTT	CASSPSRLDLNTEAFF
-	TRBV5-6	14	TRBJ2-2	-	TGTGCCAGCAGTGGGGACACCAACACCGGGGAGCTGTTTTTT	CASSGDTNTGELFF
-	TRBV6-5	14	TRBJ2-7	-	TGTGCCAGCAGTTACTCGGCTAGTAGTTACGAGCAGTACTTC	CASSYSASSYEQYF
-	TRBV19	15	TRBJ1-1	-	TGTGCCAGTAGTATTAACAGGGAAAGAAACACTGAAGCTTTCTTT	CASSINRERNTEAFF
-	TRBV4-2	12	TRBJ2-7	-	TGTGCCAGCAGCCAAGCTGGATACGAGCAGTACTTC	CASSQAGYEQYF
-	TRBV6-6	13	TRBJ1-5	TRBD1	TGTGCCAGTACCGGGACAGGGGTTCAGCCCCAGCATTTT	CASTGTGVQPQHF
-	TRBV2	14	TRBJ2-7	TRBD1	TGTGCCAGCAGTTTTCAGGGGGTAGCCTACGAGCAGTACTTC	CASSFQGVAYEQYF
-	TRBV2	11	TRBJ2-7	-	TGTGCCAGCAGGGGGACCTACGAGCAGTACTTC	CASRGTYEQYF
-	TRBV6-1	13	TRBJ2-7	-	TGTGCCAGCAGCCCCATCTGGGGGCGGGAGCAGTACTTC	CASSPIWGREQYF
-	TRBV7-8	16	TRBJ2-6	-	TGTGCCAGCGAGGGGGGACGGGGTGCTGGGGCCAACGTCCTGACTTTC	CASEGGRGAGANVLTF
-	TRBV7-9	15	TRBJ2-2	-	TGTGCCAGCAGCAGGACAGTAGGCGACACCGGGGAGCTGTTTTTT	CASSRTVGDTGELFF
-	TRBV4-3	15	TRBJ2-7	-	TGCGCCAGCAGCCAAGTTCAAGGACAGTATCAAGAGCAGTACTTC	CASSQVQGQYQEQYF
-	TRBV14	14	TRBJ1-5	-	TGTGCCAGCAGCCAGGGGCAGCTGGGTCAGCCCCAGCATTTT	CASSQGQLGQPQHF
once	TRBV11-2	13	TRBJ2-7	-	TGTGCCAGCAGCTTAGGAATCACCTACGAGCAGTACTTC	CASSLGITYEQYF
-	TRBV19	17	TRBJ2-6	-	TGTGCCAGTAGTATCCCGCGTGGGGAGACTGGGGCCAACGTCCTGACTTTC	CASSIPRGETGANVLTF
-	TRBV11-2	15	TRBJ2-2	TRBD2	TGTGCCAGCAGCTTAGTGGTAGCGGGGACCGGGGAGCTGTTTTTT	CASSLVVAGTGELFF
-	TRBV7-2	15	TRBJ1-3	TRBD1	TGTGCCAGCAGCTTCCTTCGGACAGGGTGGGACACCATATATTTT	CASSFLRTGWDTIYF
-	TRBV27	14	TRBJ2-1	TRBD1	TGTGCCAGCAGTTTATGGGACAGCCCCAATGAGCAGTTCTTC	CASSLWDSPNEQFF
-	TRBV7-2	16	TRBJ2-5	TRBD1	TGTGCCAGCAGCTTAGGTCTGGGGACAGGGGAAGAGACCCAGTACTTC	CASSLGLGTGEETQYF
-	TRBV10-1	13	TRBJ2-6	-	TGCGCCAGCGCAGGAACCGGGGCCAACGTCCTGACTTTC	CASAGTGANVLTF
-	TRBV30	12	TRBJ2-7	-	TGTGCCTGGAGGAGCAGAACCTACGAGCAGTACTTC	CAWRSRTYEQYF
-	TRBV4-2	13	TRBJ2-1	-	TGTGCCAGCAGCCCGACTAGATACAATGAGCAGTTCTTC	CASSPTRYNEQFF